The 4 T cell receptor beta chains below all came from one sample that was sequenced in a study of shared clonotypes between healthy human individuals. Generated by immunoSEQ multiplex PCR, the TCRdb table keeps only in-frame clones and is missing some. The sample consists of about 480,000 clones, less than 85% of them appearing once. The sample comprised PBMCs. These receptors all come from a woman aged 40 to 50 in good health. Some clones in this sample may be carry-over from other donors' samples.

The chain's CDR3 is CASSRDRDNTEAFF. The CDR3 coding sequence is TGTGCCAGCTCACGGGACAGAGATAACACTGAAGCTTTCTTT. J is TRBJ1-1 and V is TRBV18; the match to TRBD1 covers 7 bases. V dropped 4 bases and J dropped 2; count of bases not matched to a gene: 4. The CDR3 sequence is 14 residues long. Germline lookup yields CDR1 KGHSH and CDR2 LQKENI.

V gene TRBV2 combines with J gene TRBJ2-2; no definite D call. Germline CDR1 reads SNHLY; CDR2 reads FYNNEI. This CDR3 is 14 amino acids long. Trimming pared 7 bases from V and 4 bases from J, leaving 13 bases between. CDR3 in amino acids: CASTLRSGTGELFF. The CDR3 DNA follows: TGTGCCAGCACGCTTCGTAGTGGCACCGGGGAGCTGTTTTTT. Together with reference TRBV2 and TRBJ2-2, the CDR3 gives the full variable domain: EPEVTQTPSHQVTQMGQEVILRCVPISNHLYFYWYRQILGQKVEFLVSFYNNEISEKSEIFDDQFSVERPDGSNFTLKIRSTKLEDSAMYFCASTLRSGTGELFFGEGSRLTVL.

This chain joins TRBV28 and TRBJ1-2; 9 nucleotides agree with TRBD1. This CDR3 is built from 13 residues. Germline V gene data show CDR1 as MDHEN and CDR2 as SYDVKM. Losses at the gene ends were 6 bases for V and 6 bases for J; bases not matched to a gene: 5. The chain's CDR3 is CASRWGQGDGYTF. The DNA for the CDR3 is TGTGCCAGCAGGTGGGGACAGGGAGATGGCTACACCTTC.

This clone was counted a single time. CDR3: CASSRRGRNTGELFF. Here the CDR3 DNA reads TGTGCCAGCAGCCGCAGGGGGCGGAACACCGGGGAGCTGTTTTTT. V and J are TRBV7-6 and TRBJ2-2; the match to TRBD1 covers 8 bases. Germline V gives CDR1 SGHVS, CDR2 FNYEAQ. V was pared by 5 bases and J by 1 base, with 3 bases of the junction left unmatched. This CDR3 has 15 amino acids. The entire variable domain, with the rest obtained from reference TRBV7-6 and TRBJ2-2, is as follows: GAGVSQSPRYKVTKRGQDVALRCDPISGHVSLYWYRQALGQGPEFLTYFNYEAQQDKSGLPNDRFSAERPEGSISTLTIQRTEQRDSAMYRCASSRRGRNTGELFFGEGSRLTVL.